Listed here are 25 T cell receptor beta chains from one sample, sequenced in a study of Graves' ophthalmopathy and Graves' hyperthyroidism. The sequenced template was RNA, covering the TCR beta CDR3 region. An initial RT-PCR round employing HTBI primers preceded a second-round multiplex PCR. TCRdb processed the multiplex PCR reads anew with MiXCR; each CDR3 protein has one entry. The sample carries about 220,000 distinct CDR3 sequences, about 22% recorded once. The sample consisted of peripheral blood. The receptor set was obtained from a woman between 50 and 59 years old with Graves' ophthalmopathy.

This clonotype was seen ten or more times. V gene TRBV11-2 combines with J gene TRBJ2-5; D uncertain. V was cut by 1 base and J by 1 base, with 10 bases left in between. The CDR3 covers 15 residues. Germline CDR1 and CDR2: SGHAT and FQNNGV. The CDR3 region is CASSLVSGPQETQYF. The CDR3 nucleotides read TGTGCCAGCAGCTTAGTTTCAGGACCCCAAGAGACCCAGTACTTC.

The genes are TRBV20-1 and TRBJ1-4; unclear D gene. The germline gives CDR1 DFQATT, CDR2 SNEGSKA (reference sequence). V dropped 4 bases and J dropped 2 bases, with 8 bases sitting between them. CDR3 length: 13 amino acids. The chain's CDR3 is CSANRETNEKLFF. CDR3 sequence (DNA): TGCAGTGCTAACCGGGAGACTAATGAAAAACTGTTTTTT.

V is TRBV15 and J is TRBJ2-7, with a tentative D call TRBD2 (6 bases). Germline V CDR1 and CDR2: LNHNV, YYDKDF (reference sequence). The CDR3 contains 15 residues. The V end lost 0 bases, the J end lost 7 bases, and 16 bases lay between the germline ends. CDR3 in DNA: TGTGCCACCAGCAGAGATAAGGGGATAGCGGATGAGCAGTACTTC. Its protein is CATSRDKGIADEQYF.

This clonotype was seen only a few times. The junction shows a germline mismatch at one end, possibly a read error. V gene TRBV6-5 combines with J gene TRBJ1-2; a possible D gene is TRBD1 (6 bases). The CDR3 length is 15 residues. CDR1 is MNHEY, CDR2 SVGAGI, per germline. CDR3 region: CASSYQVQGLWGYIF. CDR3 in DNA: TGTGCCAGCAGTTACCAAGTACAGGGCCTCTGGGGCTACATCTTC.

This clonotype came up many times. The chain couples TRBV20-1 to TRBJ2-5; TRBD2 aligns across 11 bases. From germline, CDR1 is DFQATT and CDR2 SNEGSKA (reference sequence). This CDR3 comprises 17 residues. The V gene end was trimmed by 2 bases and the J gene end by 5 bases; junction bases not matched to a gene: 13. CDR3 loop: CSARSPWLAGGGETQYF. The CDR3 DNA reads TGCAGTGCTAGATCCCCTTGGTTAGCGGGAGGGGGGGAGACCCAGTACTTC.

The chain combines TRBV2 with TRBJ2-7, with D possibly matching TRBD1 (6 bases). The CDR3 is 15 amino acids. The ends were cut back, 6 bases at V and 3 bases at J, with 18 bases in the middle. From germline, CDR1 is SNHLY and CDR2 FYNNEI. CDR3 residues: CASSQDPGRGYEQYF. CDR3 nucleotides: TGTGCCAGCAGCCAAGATCCGGGCAGGGGCTACGAGCAGTACTTC. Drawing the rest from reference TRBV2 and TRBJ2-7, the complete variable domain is EPEVTQTPSHQVTQMGQEVILRCVPISNHLYFYWYRQILGQKVEFLVSFYNNEISEKSEIFDDQFSVERPDGSNFTLKIRSTKLEDSAMYFCASSQDPGRGYEQYFGPGTRLTVT.

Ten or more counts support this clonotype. The CDR3 region is CSGDRGAAEAFF. In DNA, the CDR3 is TGCAGCGGCGACAGGGGCGCTGCTGAAGCTTTCTTT. The gene calls are TRBV29-1 and TRBJ1-1; 8 bases agree with TRBD1. Germline V gene sequence: CDR1 SQVTM, CDR2 ANQGSEA. The V and J ends lost 7 bases and 6 bases, in that order; junction bases with no gene match: 7. The length of the CDR3 is 12 residues.

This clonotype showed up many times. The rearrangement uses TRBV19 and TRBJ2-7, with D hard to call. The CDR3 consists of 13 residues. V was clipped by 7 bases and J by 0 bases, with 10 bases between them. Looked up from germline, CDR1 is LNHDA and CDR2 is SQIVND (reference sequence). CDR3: CASMELGSYEQYF. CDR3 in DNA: TGTGCCAGTATGGAGCTGGGCTCCTACGAGCAGTACTTC.

In DNA form, the CDR3 reads TGTGCCAGCAAGGCTCTTTGGAACACTGAAGCTTTCTTT. It is translated as CASKALWNTEAFF. The V call is TRBV6-1, the J call TRBJ1-1, with unresolved D. CDR3 size: 13 residues. Germline CDR1 MNHNS, CDR2 SASEGT. V was shortened by 7 bases and J by 1 base, with 10 bases between the two germline ends.

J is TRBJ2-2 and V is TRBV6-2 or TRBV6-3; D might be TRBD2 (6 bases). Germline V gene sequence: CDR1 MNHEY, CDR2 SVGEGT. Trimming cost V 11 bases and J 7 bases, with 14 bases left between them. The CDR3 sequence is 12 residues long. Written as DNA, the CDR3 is TGTGCCTGGAGTGCGGGGCACGGGGAGCTGTTTTTT. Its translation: CAWSAGHGELFF.

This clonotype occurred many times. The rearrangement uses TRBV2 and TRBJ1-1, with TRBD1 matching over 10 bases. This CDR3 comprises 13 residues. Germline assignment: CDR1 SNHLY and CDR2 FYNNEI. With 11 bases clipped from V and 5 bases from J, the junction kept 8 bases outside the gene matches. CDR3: CAGQTGGRTEAFF. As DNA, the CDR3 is TGTGCCGGACAGACAGGGGGCCGGACTGAAGCTTTCTTT.

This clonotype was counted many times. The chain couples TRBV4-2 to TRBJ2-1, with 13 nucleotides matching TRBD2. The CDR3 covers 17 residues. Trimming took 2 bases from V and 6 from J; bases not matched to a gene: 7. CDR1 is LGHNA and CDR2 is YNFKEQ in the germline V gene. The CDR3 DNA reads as TGTGCCAGCAGCCAACGACTAGCGGGAGGCCACCGCAATGAGCAGTTCTTC. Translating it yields CASSQRLAGGHRNEQFF.

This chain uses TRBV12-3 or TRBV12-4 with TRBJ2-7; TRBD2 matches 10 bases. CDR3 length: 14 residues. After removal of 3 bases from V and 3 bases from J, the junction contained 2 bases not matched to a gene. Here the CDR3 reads CASSFGLADYEQYF. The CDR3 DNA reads TGTGCCAGCAGTTTCGGACTAGCGGACTACGAGCAGTACTTC.

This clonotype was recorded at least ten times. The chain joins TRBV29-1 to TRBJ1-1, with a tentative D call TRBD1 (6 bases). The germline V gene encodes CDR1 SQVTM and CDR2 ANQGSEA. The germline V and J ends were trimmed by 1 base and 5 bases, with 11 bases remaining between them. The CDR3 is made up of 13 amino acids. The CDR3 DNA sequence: TGCAGCGTTGAAGTCCGCAGGGGTACTGAAGCTTTCTTT. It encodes CSVEVRRGTEAFF.

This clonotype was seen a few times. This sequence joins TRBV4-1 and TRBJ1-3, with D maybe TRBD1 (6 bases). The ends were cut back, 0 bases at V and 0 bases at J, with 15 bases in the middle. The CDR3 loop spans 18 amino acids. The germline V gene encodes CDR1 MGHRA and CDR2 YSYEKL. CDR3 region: CASSQDRRTVSSGNTIYF. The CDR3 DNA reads TGCGCCAGCAGCCAAGACCGAAGGACAGTAAGCTCTGGAAACACCATATATTTT.

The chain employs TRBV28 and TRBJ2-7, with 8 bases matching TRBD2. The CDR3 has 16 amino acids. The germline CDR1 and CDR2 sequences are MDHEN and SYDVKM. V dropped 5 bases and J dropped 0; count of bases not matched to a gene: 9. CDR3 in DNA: TGTGCCAGCAGTCCGAGACTAGCGACCAGCTCCTACGAGCAGTACTTC. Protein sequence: CASSPRLATSSYEQYF.

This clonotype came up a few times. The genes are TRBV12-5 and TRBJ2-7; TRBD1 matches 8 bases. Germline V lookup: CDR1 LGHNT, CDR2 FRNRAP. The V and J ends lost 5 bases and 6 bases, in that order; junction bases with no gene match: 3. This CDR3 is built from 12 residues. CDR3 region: CASGPGQGEQYF. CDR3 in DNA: TGTGCTAGTGGTCCCGGACAGGGCGAGCAGTACTTC. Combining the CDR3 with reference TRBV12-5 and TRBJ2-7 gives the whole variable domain DARVTQTPRHKVTEMGQEVTMRCQPILGHNTVFWYRQTMMQGLELLAYFRNRAPLDDSGMPKDRFSAEMPDATLATLKIQPSEPRDSAVYFCASGPGQGEQYFGPGTRLTVT.

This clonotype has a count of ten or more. The CDR3 DNA follows: TGTGCCAGCAGTTTGGGAGGGCAGGCCCTTGAGACCCAGTACTTC. Encoded protein: CASSLGGQALETQYF. J is TRBJ2-5 and V is TRBV27; TRBD2 matches at 7 bases. The CDR3 has 15 amino acids. Germline assignment: CDR1 MNHEY and CDR2 SMNVEV (reference sequence). V trimming: 3 bases; J trimming: 5 bases; junction bases outside the gene matches: 9.

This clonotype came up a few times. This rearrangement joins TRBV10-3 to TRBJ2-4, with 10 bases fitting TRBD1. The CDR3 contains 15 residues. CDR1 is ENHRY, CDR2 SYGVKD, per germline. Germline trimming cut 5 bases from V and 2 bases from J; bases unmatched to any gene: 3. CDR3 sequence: CAISRTGGTKNIQYF. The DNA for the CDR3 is TGTGCCATCAGTAGGACAGGGGGAACCAAAAACATTCAGTACTTC.

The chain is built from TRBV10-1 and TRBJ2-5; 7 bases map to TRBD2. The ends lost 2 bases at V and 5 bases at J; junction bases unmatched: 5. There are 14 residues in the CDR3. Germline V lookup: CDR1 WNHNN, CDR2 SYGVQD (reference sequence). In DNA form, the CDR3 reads TGCGCCAGCAGTGAGGGCGGGAGTAAGGAGACCCAGTACTTC. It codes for CASSEGGSKETQYF.

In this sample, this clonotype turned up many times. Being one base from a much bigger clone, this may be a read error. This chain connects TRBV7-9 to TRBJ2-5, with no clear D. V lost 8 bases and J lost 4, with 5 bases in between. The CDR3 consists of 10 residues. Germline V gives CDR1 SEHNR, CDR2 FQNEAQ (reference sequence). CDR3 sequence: CASGGETQYF. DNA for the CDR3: TGTGCCAGCGGTGGAGAGACCCAGTACTTC. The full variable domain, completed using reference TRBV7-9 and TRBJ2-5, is DTGVSQNPRHKITKRGQNVTFRCDPISEHNRLYWYRQTLGQGPEFLTYFQNEAQLEKSRLLSDRFSAERPKGSFSTLEIQRTEQGDSAMYLCASGGETQYFGPGTRLLVL.

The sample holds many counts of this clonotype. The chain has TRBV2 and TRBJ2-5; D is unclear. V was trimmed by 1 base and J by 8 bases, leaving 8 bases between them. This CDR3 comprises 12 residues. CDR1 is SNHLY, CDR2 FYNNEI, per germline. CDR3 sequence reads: CASSEDKTTQYF. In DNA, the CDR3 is TGTGCCAGCAGTGAAGACAAAACTACCCAGTACTTC.

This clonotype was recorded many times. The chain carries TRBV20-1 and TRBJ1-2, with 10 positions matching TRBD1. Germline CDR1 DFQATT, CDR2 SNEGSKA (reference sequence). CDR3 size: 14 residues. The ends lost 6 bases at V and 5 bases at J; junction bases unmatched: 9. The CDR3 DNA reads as TGCAGTGCCACCACCGGGACAGGGGAGTATGGCTACACCTTC. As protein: CSATTGTGEYGYTF.

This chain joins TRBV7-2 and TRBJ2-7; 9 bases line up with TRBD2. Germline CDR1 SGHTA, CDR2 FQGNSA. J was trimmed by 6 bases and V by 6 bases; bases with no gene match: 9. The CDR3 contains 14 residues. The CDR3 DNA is TGTGCCAGCAGAAGGGGCGGGAGGGCCGGCGAGCAGTACTTC. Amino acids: CASRRGGRAGEQYF.

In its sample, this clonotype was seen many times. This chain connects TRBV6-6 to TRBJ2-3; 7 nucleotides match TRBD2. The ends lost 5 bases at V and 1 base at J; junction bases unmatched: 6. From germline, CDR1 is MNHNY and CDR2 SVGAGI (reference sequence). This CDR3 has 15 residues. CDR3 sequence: CASSNWGGGTDTQYF. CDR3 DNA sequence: TGTGCCAGCAGTAACTGGGGGGGGGGCACAGATACGCAGTATTTT.